This TCR beta chain was recovered during a study of read filtering for tumor transcriptome and immune sequencing. Overall study findings and caveats: About four fifths of IR-seq clonotypes had one read, totaling about 3.5% of reads; RNA-seq: approximately 75% and 45%.

Sampling of bone marrow took place during active disease in every patient. With regard to this clonotype: What it binds is not known.

The CDR3 runs 12 residues. The germline V gene encodes CDR1 LNHDA and CDR2 SQIVND (reference sequence). The ends were cut back, 5 bases at V and 4 bases at J, with 8 bases in the middle. Molecular barcoded adaptors covering alpha/delta and beta/gamma chains were used on 400 ng RNA. In TCRdb, the reads were re-called with MiXCR into one record per CDR3 protein. The sample has approximately 90,000 distinct CDR3 sequences, roughly an eighth seen once. This sequence originates from a donor at least 40 years old with multiple myeloma. V and J are TRBV19 and TRBJ1-1; D not certain. Sequencing used a population of CD138-negative cells sorted from bone marrow. In DNA, the CDR3 is TGTGCCAGTAGTGGTGGGAGCACTGAAGCTTTCTTT. Its protein is CASSGGSTEAFF.